This entry lists 32 T cell receptor beta chains sequenced from one sample in a study of blood T cell repertoires in COVID-19. Measured with immunoSEQ multiplex PCR; TCRdb has only the in-frame clones, and not every one. The sample carries 200,000 to 300,000 clones, roughly four fifths recorded once. Sequences were obtained from peripheral blood. The receptors shown here come from a middle-aged man with acute or convalescent COVID-19.

The chain joins TRBV7-3 to TRBJ2-1; D call uncertain. CDR1 and CDR2 (germline): SGHTA, FQGTGA. The length of the CDR3 is 14 residues. Trimming shortened V by 5 bases and J by 8 bases, and 16 bases separated the two germline ends. The CDR3: CASSLRGASDEQFF. CDR3 coding DNA: TGTGCCAGCAGCCTGCGCGGCGCGAGCGATGAGCAGTTCTTC.

This chain joins TRBV10-3 and TRBJ2-7; 12 bases match TRBD2. There are 16 residues in the CDR3. Trimming at V came to 0 bases and at J to 3 bases, leaving 3 bases not matched to a gene. Germline V gene data show CDR1 as ENHRY and CDR2 as SYGVKD. This CDR3 is CAISESRLAGVYEQYF. The DNA of the CDR3 is TGTGCCATCAGTGAGTCCCGACTAGCGGGAGTCTACGAGCAGTACTTC.

V and J are TRBV28 and TRBJ1-4; D is uncertain. Trimming stripped 7 bases from V and 3 bases from J, with 9 bases between. CDR1 and CDR2 (germline): MDHEN, SYDVKM. The CDR3 runs to 13 residues. This CDR3 is CASKRSSNEKLFF. CDR3 bases: TGTGCCAGCAAAAGGAGTTCTAATGAAAAACTGTTTTTT.

The J gene is TRBJ1-2, the V gene TRBV19, with a tentative D call TRBD1 (6 bases). V lost 6 bases and J 4 bases, leaving 9 bases between the germline ends. The CDR3 is 12 residues long. Germline V gene data show CDR1 as LNHDA and CDR2 as SQIVND (reference sequence). As DNA, the CDR3 is TGTGCCAGTAGGGACAGCAGCTATGGCTACACCTTC. Translating gives CASRDSSYGYTF.

This clone was seen a few times. V usage is TRBV5-4 and J usage is TRBJ1-2; 9 bases agree with TRBD1. The junction had 9 bases not matched to a gene; V was cut back by 3 bases and J by 6 bases. The germline CDR1 and CDR2 sequences are SGHNT and YYREEE (reference sequence). The CDR3 has 15 amino acids. The DNA of the CDR3 is TGTGCCAGCAGCTCAGGGACAGGGCCGAGCCATGGCTACACCTTC. It is translated as CASSSGTGPSHGYTF.

The V and J genes are TRBV15 and TRBJ2-6, with unresolved D. V was cut by 2 bases and J by 0 bases, with 8 bases left in between. CDR3 length: 16 residues. From germline, CDR1 is LNHNV and CDR2 YYDKDF (reference sequence). The CDR3 DNA is TGTGCCACCAGCAGATTCAGCGACTCTGGGGCCAACGTCCTGACTTTC. Its protein product is CATSRFSDSGANVLTF.

The chain's CDR3 is CASSQGLAGGYNEQFF. CDR3 nucleotides: TGTGCCAGCAGCCAAGGACTAGCGGGAGGATACAATGAGCAGTTCTTC. The chain uses TRBV4-2 and TRBJ2-1, with TRBD2 matching over 13 bases. Germline V gene sequence: CDR1 LGHNA, CDR2 YNFKEQ. The V segment lost 1 base and the J segment 4 bases; nucleotides outside the gene matches: 1. The CDR3 sequence is 16 residues long.

This chain joins TRBV18 and TRBJ2-2; maybe TRBD1 (6 bases). Germline V gives CDR1 KGHSH, CDR2 LQKENI. The CDR3 runs to 16 residues. The V and J ends lost 3 bases and 5 bases respectively, with 16 bases between them. CDR3: CASSPKGAGATGELFF. For the CDR3, the DNA is TGTGCCAGCTCACCCAAAGGTGCAGGGGCTACCGGGGAGCTGTTTTTT. Looking up the rest from reference TRBV18 and TRBJ2-2 gives the full variable domain: NAGVMQNPRHLVRRRGQEARLRCSPMKGHSHVYWYRQLPEEGLKFMVYLQKENIIDESGMPKERFSAEFPKEGPSILRIQQVVRGDSAAYFCASSPKGAGATGELFFGEGSRLTVL.

The chain has TRBV30 and TRBJ1-5, with D possibly being TRBD1 (5 bases). The CDR3 is 13 residues long. Germline lookup yields CDR1 GTSNPN and CDR2 SVGIG (reference sequence). V was clipped by 5 bases and J by 4 bases, with 12 bases between them. The CDR3 DNA is TGTGCCTGGCAAACGGGGGTTAATCAGCCCCAGCATTTT. Encoded protein: CAWQTGVNQPQHF.

V is TRBV4-1 and J is TRBJ2-3, with a tentative D call TRBD1 (6 bases). The CDR3 is 13 residues long. The germline V gene encodes CDR1 MGHRA and CDR2 YSYEKL. The V gene lost 1 base and the J gene lost 5 bases, with 7 bases spanning the gap. CDR3 sequence (DNA): TGCGCCAGCAGCCAAGTAGGGGGAGATACGCAGTATTTT. Translation: CASSQVGGDTQYF.

The CDR3 bases are TGCGCCAGCAGTGATAGAGGAGTCCAGCCCCAGCATTTT. It specifies CASSDRGVQPQHF. This chain links TRBV10-1 with TRBJ1-5; D is unresolved. The ends were cut back, 3 bases at V and 7 bases at J, with 10 bases in the middle. The CDR3 loop spans 13 amino acids. Germline CDR1 and CDR2: WNHNN and SYGVQD (reference sequence).

The CDR3 DNA sequence: TGTGCCAGCAGATCGGGGGACAGGGGAGTGGGTCAGCCCCAGCATTTT. It translates to CASRSGDRGVGQPQHF. This rearrangement joins TRBV28 to TRBJ1-5; 10 nucleotides align to TRBD1. After removal of 6 bases from V and 6 bases from J, the junction contained 11 bases not matched to a gene. CDR3 length equals 16 residues. Germline CDR1 is MDHEN and CDR2 is SYDVKM. Full variable domain (remainder filled in from reference TRBV28 and TRBJ1-5): DVKVTQSSRYLVKRTGEKVFLECVQDMDHENMFWYRQDPGLGLRLIYFSYDVKMKEKGDIPEGYSVSREKKERFSLILESASTNQTSMYLCASRSGDRGVGQPQHFGDGTRLSIL.

This chain uses TRBV9 with TRBJ2-2; TRBD2 is a possible D gene (7 bases). Germline V gene sequence: CDR1 SGDLS, CDR2 YYNGEE. The germline V and J ends were trimmed by 4 bases and 4 bases, with 17 bases remaining between them. This CDR3 has 16 residues. CDR3 nucleotides: TGTGCCAGCAGCTCTAGGGGGGGCTCCGGCACCGGGGAGCTGTTTTTT. This codes for CASSSRGGSGTGELFF.

The chain is built from TRBV5-1 and TRBJ1-1; D perhaps matches TRBD1 (6 bases). The CDR3 contains 14 residues. Trimming shortened V by 2 bases and J by 3 bases, and 11 bases separated the two germline ends. The germline V gene has CDR1 SGHRS and CDR2 YFSETQ. CDR3 residues: CASSFRGRDTEAFF. The CDR3 nucleotides are TGCGCCAGCAGCTTCAGGGGAAGGGACACTGAAGCTTTCTTT.

The chain carries TRBV30 and TRBJ2-1; no definite D call. The CDR3 length is 14 residues. Trimming stripped 4 bases from V and 3 bases from J, with 13 bases between. Per germline, CDR1 GTSNPN and CDR2 SVGIG (reference sequence). The CDR3 is CAWNLAENYNEQFF. In DNA, the CDR3 is TGTGCCTGGAATCTGGCGGAAAACTACAATGAGCAGTTCTTC.

The CDR3, as DNA: TGTGCCAGCATCCAGGGAGGATCCTACGAGCAGTACTTC. Translating gives CASIQGGSYEQYF. The V call is TRBV28, the J call TRBJ2-7, with D tentatively TRBD2 (6 bases). The CDR3 length is 13 residues. Germline V lookup: CDR1 MDHEN, CDR2 SYDVKM. With 7 bases removed from V and 1 base from J, the gap between germline ends came to 11 bases.

This clone is a singleton in its sample. V and J are TRBV11-2 and TRBJ2-3; TRBD1 aligns across 12 bases. The V and J ends lost 3 bases and 6 bases, in that order; junction bases with no gene match: 10. The CDR3 is made up of 17 amino acids. Germline V gene lookup returns CDR1 SGHAT and CDR2 FQNNGV. The DNA of the CDR3 is TGTGCCAGCAGCTTGGGGTCCGGGACAGGGGGCGCGGATACGCAGTATTTT. Protein sequence: CASSLGSGTGGADTQYF.

V gene TRBV5-1 combines with J gene TRBJ2-2; a possible D gene is TRBD2 (5 bases). Trimming stripped 0 bases from V and 0 bases from J, with 6 bases between. CDR1 and CDR2 (germline): SGHRS, YFSETQ. CDR3 length: 15 amino acids. The CDR3 DNA sequence: TGCGCCAGCAGCTTGGAAGCGGCGAACACCGGGGAGCTGTTTTTT. This gives the protein CASSLEAANTGELFF.

The CDR3 DNA follows: TGTGCCAGCAGCAGACCAGGGGCCGGCACCGGGGAGCTGTTTTTT. This codes for CASSRPGAGTGELFF. The chain carries TRBV5-6 and TRBJ2-2, with a weak D call TRBD1 (6 bases). Germline loops: CDR1 SGHDT, CDR2 YYEEEE. Deletions cut 4 bases from V and 4 bases from J, with 14 bases between. CDR3 length: 15 residues. The full variable domain, its missing parts supplied by reference TRBV5-6 and TRBJ2-2, is DAGVTQSPTHLIKTRGQQVTLRCSPKSGHDTVSWYQQALGQGPQFIFQYYEEEERQRGNFPDRFSGHQFPNYSSELNVNALLLGDSALYLCASSRPGAGTGELFFGEGSRLTVL.

This clone was seen once. The chain couples TRBV19 to TRBJ1-3, with D uncertain. Germline values: CDR1 LNHDA, CDR2 SQIVND (reference sequence). This CDR3 is built from 15 residues. V lost 3 bases and J lost 0, with 9 bases in between. The CDR3 reads CASSIRSSSGNTIYF. Written as DNA, the CDR3 is TGTGCCAGTAGTATCCGTTCGAGCTCTGGAAACACCATATATTTT.

The V call is TRBV27, the J call TRBJ1-2, with D perhaps matching TRBD1 (5 bases). V lost 2 bases and J 8 bases, leaving 15 bases between the germline ends. The CDR3 is 14 amino acids. Per the germline V gene, CDR1 is MNHEY and CDR2 is SMNVEV (reference sequence). The CDR3 reads CASSLQGVKGGYTF. The CDR3 DNA is TGTGCCAGCAGTTTACAAGGGGTTAAAGGCGGCTACACCTTC.

The genes are TRBV27 and TRBJ2-4, with unresolved D. V was trimmed by 5 bases and J by 6 bases, leaving 5 bases between them. The CDR3 runs 11 residues. CDR1 is MNHEY and CDR2 is SMNVEV in the germline V gene (reference sequence). CDR3 nucleotide sequence: TGTGCCAGCAGTCTCGGAAACATTCAGTACTTC. It encodes CASSLGNIQYF.

The chain has TRBV27 and TRBJ1-6; weak D call: TRBD1 (6 bases). V was clipped by 5 bases and J by 6 bases, with 23 bases between them. CDR3 length: 18 residues. Germline CDR1 reads MNHEY; CDR2 reads SMNVEV (reference sequence). CDR3 bases: TGTGCCAGCAGTCCCCTAGATCCGGGACACAACCTTAATTCACCCCTCCACTTT. This codes for CASSPLDPGHNLNSPLHF.

The V gene is TRBV28, the J gene TRBJ2-5; no definite D call. Trimming removed 1 base from V and 7 bases from J, with 4 bases in between. CDR3 length: 11 amino acids. In germline, CDR1 is MDHEN, CDR2 SYDVKM. This CDR3 is CASSLSGTQYF. The CDR3 DNA reads TGTGCCAGCAGTTTATCGGGGACCCAGTACTTC.

The chain carries TRBV19 and TRBJ1-1, with 8 bases aligning to TRBD1. Germline V lookup: CDR1 LNHDA, CDR2 SQIVND (reference sequence). V lost 6 bases and J lost 0; bases outside the gene matches: 3. The CDR3 totals 14 residues. The CDR3 reads CASRPTGVNTEAFF. The CDR3 nucleotides are TGTGCCAGTAGGCCGACAGGGGTGAACACTGAAGCTTTCTTT.

The chain recombines TRBV28 with TRBJ1-2; TRBD1 matches at 9 bases. Losses at the gene ends were 3 bases for V and 8 bases for J; bases not matched to a gene: 7. Looked up from germline, CDR1 is MDHEN and CDR2 is SYDVKM. The CDR3 sequence is 14 residues long. CDR3 protein: CASSLGQGAGGYTF. CDR3 nucleotide sequence: TGTGCCAGCAGTTTGGGACAGGGCGCTGGAGGCTACACCTTC.

The rearrangement uses TRBV5-6 and TRBJ1-6, with D possibly TRBD1 on 6 matching bases. Trimming pared 4 bases from V and 10 bases from J, leaving 15 bases between. The CDR3 runs 14 residues. Looked up from germline, CDR1 is SGHDT and CDR2 is YYEEEE. The CDR3 loop is CASSTGTPESPLHF. CDR3 in DNA: TGTGCCAGCAGCACCGGGACACCGGAGTCACCCCTCCACTTT.

The chain combines TRBV7-8 with TRBJ1-6, with 8 bases matching TRBD1. The J segment lost 8 bases and the V segment lost 5 bases, leaving 11 bases of the junction unmatched. Germline V gives CDR1 SGHVS, CDR2 FQNEAQ. The CDR3 is 16 residues long. In nucleotides, the CDR3 is TGTGCCAGCAGCCCAGGACGACAGGGGACCTATTCACCCCTCCACTTT. Its translation is CASSPGRQGTYSPLHF.

This clone was seen more than once but under ten times. The V call is TRBV3-1 (or the pseudogene TRBV3-2), the J call TRBJ2-2; D unresolved. The CDR3 sequence is 16 residues long. Trimming took 3 bases from V and 1 from J, leaving 12 bases between them. Germline V gene data show CDR1 as LGHDT and CDR2 as YNNKEL (reference sequence). The CDR3 nucleotides read TGTGCCAGCAGCCAGGCCCTAGACTGGAACACCGGGGAGCTGTTTTTT. Protein sequence: CASSQALDWNTGELFF.

For the CDR3, the DNA is TGTGCCAGTTCATCGGGGGAAGATACGCAGTATTTT. Protein sequence: CASSSGEDTQYF. The chain is built from TRBV12-3 or TRBV12-4 and TRBJ2-3, with D tentatively TRBD2 (6 bases). The germline V and J ends were trimmed by 9 bases and 5 bases, with 12 bases remaining between them. This CDR3 is built from 12 residues.

The chain is built from TRBV15 and TRBJ2-7, with D possibly being TRBD1 (5 bases). Per germline, CDR1 LNHNV and CDR2 YYDKDF (reference sequence). V lost 4 bases and J 2 bases, leaving 12 bases between the germline ends. The CDR3 length is 14 residues. The CDR3 DNA sequence: TGTGCCACCAGCAATCCAGGGTTAGCCTACGAGCAGTACTTC. As protein: CATSNPGLAYEQYF.

The chain couples TRBV28 to TRBJ1-1, with TRBD1 matching 11 bases. After removal of 3 bases from V and 4 bases from J, the junction contained 7 bases not matched to a gene. The CDR3 is 16 residues long. Per germline, CDR1 MDHEN and CDR2 SYDVKM. The CDR3 coding sequence is TGTGCCAGCAGTTTGGCTGGAGGGACAGGGGGCACTGAAGCTTTCTTT. Translating gives CASSLAGGTGGTEAFF.